The following is a TCR beta chain sequence with its context. This record comes from a study of T cell repertoires in aging, cancer and after chemotherapy. Study-level information: Donor ages fell into six groups from 30 or younger up to 70 or older.

The length of the CDR3 is 13 residues. The V segment lost 7 bases and the J segment 3 bases; nucleotides outside the gene matches: 5. The germline V gene encodes CDR1 SGHDT and CDR2 YYEEEE. Peripheral blood genomic DNA, not sorted cells or RNA, was the template. TRB rearrangements spanning V, D and J were amplified using mixed TRB-A/B primers. TCRdb reanalysed the multiplex PCR reads using MiXCR and keeps one entry per CDR3 protein. The table records about 8,700 distinct CDR3 sequences, 30% to 40% of them present only once. The clonotype comes from a human donor in good health. The chain is built from TRBV5-6 and TRBJ2-5, with TRBD2 identical over 8 bases. The sequencing sample was made of blood. The CDR3, as DNA: TGTGCCAGCGAATTCGGGAGGGAAGAGACCCAGTACTTC. Amino acids: CASEFGREETQYF.